These 16 T cell receptor beta chains were sequenced from one sample in a study of shared clonotypes between healthy human individuals (dated by TCRdb to 2020 to 2021). The protocol used for the library was the immunoSEQ multiplex PCR assay. TCRdb limited this immuneACCESS table to in-frame rearrangements with V and J called. A share of clones is missing; checked studies link under half to unresolved V genes, and the rest is unexplained. This sample gives some 200,000 clones in total; over 60% of them show up just once. The biggest ten clones account for over 8.5% of the sample. The sample taken for sequencing was memory CD4+ T cells sorted from blood. Read against the paper, the sample's cell subset or site label means: CD45RA-negative fraction. These receptors were taken from a man aged 25 to 40 in good health.

This clone occurred many times. This chain connects TRBV28 to TRBJ1-5; a possible D gene is TRBD1 (6 bases). From germline, CDR1 is MDHEN and CDR2 SYDVKM. The CDR3 is 15 residues long. V was pared by 4 bases and J by 5 bases, with 15 bases between. DNA of the CDR3: TGTGCCAGCAGTTCGCCAGGGGTGATGGATCAGCCCCAGCATTTT. Amino acids: CASSSPGVMDQPQHF.

This CDR3 reads CASSLLLTSGVMYNEQFF. In nucleotides, the CDR3 is TGTGCCAGCAGCTTATTATTGACTAGCGGGGTTATGTACAATGAGCAGTTCTTC. The V gene is TRBV7-2, the J gene TRBJ2-1; 11 positions agree with TRBD2. This CDR3 is built from 18 residues. The germline gives CDR1 SGHTA, CDR2 FQGNSA. The V and J ends lost 2 bases and 4 bases, in that order; junction bases with no gene match: 10.

V is TRBV27 and J is TRBJ2-1; 10 bases fit TRBD2. CDR1 is MNHEY and CDR2 is SMNVEV in the germline V gene (reference sequence). V lost 5 bases, J lost 1 base, and 14 bases stayed unmatched. The CDR3 covers 19 residues. This CDR3 is CASSPRRASGSISYNEQFF. The CDR3 coding sequence is TGTGCCAGCAGTCCCAGGAGGGCTAGCGGGAGTATTTCCTACAATGAGCAGTTCTTC.

The rearrangement uses TRBV28 and TRBJ2-3; 11 bases line up with TRBD2. Germline trimming cut 6 bases from V and 3 bases from J; bases unmatched to any gene: 17. This CDR3 region has 19 residues. The V gene's germline CDR1 is MDHEN and CDR2 SYDVKM. This CDR3 reads CASSFPLAGGSEGTDTQYF. The CDR3 region has the DNA TGTGCCAGCAGCTTCCCGCTAGCGGGAGGCTCCGAGGGGACAGATACGCAGTATTTT. Full variable domain (rest looked up from reference TRBV28 and TRBJ2-3): DVKVTQSSRYLVKRTGEKVFLECVQDMDHENMFWYRQDPGLGLRLIYFSYDVKMKEKGDIPEGYSVSREKKERFSLILESASTNQTSMYLCASSFPLAGGSEGTDTQYFGPGTRLTVL.

This chain joins TRBV6-1 and TRBJ2-1, with unresolved D. CDR3 size: 13 residues. Trimming pared 2 bases from V and 13 bases from J, leaving 15 bases between. Germline V gene data show CDR1 as MNHNS and CDR2 as SASEGT. CDR3 residues: CASSEQAPNYQFF. In DNA, the CDR3 is TGTGCCAGCAGTGAACAGGCGCCCAATTACCAGTTCTTC.

This chain uses TRBV5-4 with TRBJ2-7; TRBD2 might be the D (5 bases). The V gene lost 2 bases and the J gene lost 7 bases, with 10 bases spanning the gap. Germline loops: CDR1 SGHNT, CDR2 YYREEE (reference sequence). The CDR3 length is 12 residues. This CDR3 is CASSFSPGEQYF. The CDR3 DNA sequence: TGTGCCAGCAGCTTCAGTCCGGGAGAGCAGTACTTC. Drawing the rest from reference TRBV5-4 and TRBJ2-7, the complete variable domain is ETGVTQSPTHLIKTRGQQVTLRCSSQSGHNTVSWYQQALGQGPQFIFQYYREEENGRGNFPPRFSGLQFPNYSSELNVNALELDDSALYLCASSFSPGEQYFGPGTRLTVT.

The CDR3 is CARGWTEAFF. CDR3 DNA sequence: TGTGCCCGGGGGTGGACTGAAGCTTTCTTT. The chain carries TRBV2 and TRBJ1-1; maybe TRBD1 (5 bases). The germline gives CDR1 SNHLY, CDR2 FYNNEI. The germline V and J ends were trimmed by 11 bases and 5 bases, with 9 bases remaining between them. The CDR3 totals 10 residues.

The chain recombines TRBV19 with TRBJ2-7, with TRBD1 matching 8 bases. The germline gives CDR1 LNHDA, CDR2 SQIVND (reference sequence). The V gene end was trimmed by 4 bases and the J gene end by 8 bases; junction bases not matched to a gene: 7. CDR3 size: 13 residues. This chain's CDR3 is CASSTPGGGKQYF. CDR3 DNA sequence: TGTGCCAGTAGTACCCCAGGGGGCGGCAAGCAGTACTTC.

This rearrangement joins TRBV18 to TRBJ2-1; TRBD2 aligns across 9 bases. Trimming cost V 0 bases and J 4 bases; bases outside gene matches: 13. The germline gives CDR1 KGHSH, CDR2 LQKENI. The length of the CDR3 is 19 residues. Here the CDR3 DNA reads TGTGCCAGCTCACCACCTGATCTTGAGGCGGGAGGGGTTTACAATGAGCAGTTCTTC. Residues: CASSPPDLEAGGVYNEQFF.

V is TRBV6-5 and J is TRBJ2-3; D may match TRBD1 or TRBD2 (5 bases each). V was trimmed by 5 bases and J by 2 bases, leaving 14 bases between them. Germline CDR1 and CDR2: MNHEY and SVGAGI. This CDR3 is 15 amino acids long. The CDR3: CASSVTGTPTDTQYF. DNA of the CDR3: TGTGCCAGCAGTGTTACTGGGACCCCCACAGATACGCAGTATTTT.

Comment on this clone: Other nucleotide sequences in the sample specify the same CDR3. The chain links TRBV11-2 to TRBJ2-7; D remains ambiguous. The V end lost 5 bases, the J end lost 7 bases, and 15 bases lay between the germline ends. CDR3 length equals 13 residues. From germline, CDR1 is SGHAT and CDR2 FQNNGV. The CDR3 bases are TGTGCCAGCAGCCCGCTAACATTAAGGGAGCAGTACTTC. Translation gives CASSPLTLREQYF.

This clone was observed a single time. The gene calls are TRBV6-5 and TRBJ2-7, with TRBD2 as a possible D gene (5 bases). V was trimmed by 6 bases and J by 3 bases, leaving 12 bases between them. The CDR3 is made up of 13 amino acids. Germline V gene sequence: CDR1 MNHEY, CDR2 SVGAGI. The DNA for the CDR3 is TGTGCCAGCAGGGACTTGGTACTCTACGAGCAGTACTTC. Translating gives CASRDLVLYEQYF.

V usage is TRBV4-3 and J usage is TRBJ1-1; D not resolved. Trimming pared 9 bases from V and 0 bases from J, leaving 20 bases between. Per the germline V gene, CDR1 is LGHNA and CDR2 is YSLEER. This CDR3 has 16 residues. CDR3 loop: CASKYGVRVLNTEAFF. CDR3 in DNA: TGCGCCAGTAAATATGGGGTGAGGGTCTTGAACACTGAAGCTTTCTTT.

The chain has TRBV7-2 and TRBJ2-3, with 7 nucleotides matching TRBD1. The CDR3 extends over 14 amino acids. From germline, CDR1 is SGHTA and CDR2 FQGNSA. V dropped 5 bases and J dropped 4; count of bases not matched to a gene: 6. CDR3 nucleotides: TGTGCCAGCAGCGCCCGGACAGGCTCAGATACGCAGTATTTT. Its translation is CASSARTGSDTQYF.

In this sample, this clone turned up a few times. The J gene is TRBJ2-7, the V gene TRBV5-4, with no clear D. Per germline, CDR1 SGHNT and CDR2 YYREEE (reference sequence). V lost 0 bases and J lost 2, with 6 bases in between. The CDR3 is 13 residues long. In DNA, the CDR3 is TGTGCCAGCAGCTTGGCTCCCCCCTACGAGCAGTACTTC. Translation gives CASSLAPPYEQYF.

This clone was found a few times. This chain joins TRBV5-6 and TRBJ1-5, with 9 bases lining up with TRBD1. The length of the CDR3 is 16 residues. Unmatched junction bases numbered 5, after V lost 2 bases and J lost 2 bases. Germline CDR1 SGHDT, CDR2 YYEEEE. CDR3: CASSFTGQGRNQPQHF. For the CDR3, the DNA is TGTGCCAGCAGCTTCACTGGACAGGGGCGCAATCAGCCCCAGCATTTT.